This TCR beta chain was sequenced for a study of PD-1 blockade in classical Hodgkin lymphoma (dated by TCRdb to 2020 to 2022). Regarding the complete study: Nivolumab dosing was 3 mg/kg intravenously every 2 weeks, continuing until either disease progression or unacceptable toxicity. The study used CyTOF and TCR beta sequencing to define a peripheral blood immune signature of response to PD-1 blockade in classical Hodgkin lymphoma.

The time point label, read with the paper, signifies: cycle 4 day 1 (C4D1), after less than 7 weeks of nivolumab. Every trial patient had relapsed following autologous stem cell transplantation, and prior brentuximab vedotin exposure was what differed among cohorts A, B and C. A total of about 51 patients with relapsed/refractory classical Hodgkin lymphoma made up the trial cohort, and each patient's best overall response was complete response, partial response or progressive disease. Single-agent nivolumab was administered to trial patients in the multi-cohort phase II CheckMate 205 trial. An independent review committee assessed best overall response using the 2007 International Working Group response criteria. Trial PBMCs were obtained immediately prior to nivolumab initiation (C1D1) and on therapy at cycle 2 day 1 and cycle 4 day 1. After peripheral blood was drawn into 8 mL Vacutainer Cell Preparation Tubes, PBMCs were isolated by centrifugation and then cryopreserved.

The Qiagen DNeasy kit was used to extract genomic DNA from unsorted PBMCs and from the negatively selected CD4+ and CD8+ fractions. TCR beta CDR3 regions were amplified by immunoSEQ multiplex PCR using primers annealing to V and J segments. A synthetic immune receptor repertoire was used to minimize amplification bias, and remaining bias was computationally removed after sequencing. On the study's bioinformatics: Custom Python scripts were used to quantify repertoire diversity as the Shannon entropy index. Unsorted, CD4+ and CD8+ repertoires were examined separately, except in combined analyses, for which CD4+ and CD8+ sequences were merged in silico. Clonal expansion was defined as a frequency increase of at least 2-fold after treatment compared with C1D1, and clones undetected at baseline were assigned a pseudocount of 0.5. Singleton clones were defined as clones with 0 or 1 copy at C1D1, and non-singleton clones were defined as clones with 2 or more copies. Clones expanded in unsorted samples were assigned a CD4+, CD8+ or unknown annotation through matching of protein sequences in sorted samples from the same patient. Wilcoxon tests were applied to paired samples to test diversity changes from C1D1 to C4D1. In TCRdb, the immuneACCESS table is reduced to in-frame sequences with V and J assigned. These tables do not hold every clone; where another copy was compared, an unresolved V gene accounts for under half, and the others remain unexplained. The V and J calls and clone size come from that table; D and trimming were worked out from the DNA. The sample table records 75,000 to 100,000 clones; 93% of these occur just once. 1.5% to 2.5% of the sample comes from the top ten.

From the cysteine up to the phenylalanine, the CDR3 has a length of 15 residues. Only the CDR3 part of the read is kept: 45 bases, read in frame from the first base. In the germline V gene, CDR1 corresponds to SQVTM and CDR2 to ANQGSEA. V trim: 1 base; J trim: 6 bases; unmatched bases: 8. What the authors observed across the whole study: Among trial patients, those achieving complete response had baseline diversity similar to that of newly diagnosed patients, while diversity was significantly lower in partial responders and progressors. Patients starting nivolumab less than 1 year after ASCT had lower diversity and were excluded from later analyses to avoid confounding by immune reconstitution. The study was restricted to a single clinical trial cohort, and the causes of repertoire differences, possibly disease activity or prior therapy, were left undefined. Baseline TCR diversity was reported to be lower in newly diagnosed patients than in healthy donors, and even lower in relapsed/refractory patients. By C4D1, a significant rise was seen in CD4+ TCR diversity but not in CD8+ TCR diversity (p=0.0027 vs p=0.16), and the rise was most apparent among complete responders (p=0.02).

A word on this clone: Its antigen remains unidentified. Per-base qualities were not stored, and no clone one base away is much larger.

Rearrangement joined TRBV29-1 to TRBJ2-3; 9 of the junction bases match TRBD2. The sequence was obtained from a human donor with classical Hodgkin lymphoma. This specimen was peripheral blood mononuclear cells (PBMCs), taken before the fourth cycle of nivolumab. The nucleotides are TGCAGCGTTGAAGTAGCGGGAGTGAGGGGGGATACGCAGTATTTT. This gives the protein CSVEVAGVRGDTQYF.